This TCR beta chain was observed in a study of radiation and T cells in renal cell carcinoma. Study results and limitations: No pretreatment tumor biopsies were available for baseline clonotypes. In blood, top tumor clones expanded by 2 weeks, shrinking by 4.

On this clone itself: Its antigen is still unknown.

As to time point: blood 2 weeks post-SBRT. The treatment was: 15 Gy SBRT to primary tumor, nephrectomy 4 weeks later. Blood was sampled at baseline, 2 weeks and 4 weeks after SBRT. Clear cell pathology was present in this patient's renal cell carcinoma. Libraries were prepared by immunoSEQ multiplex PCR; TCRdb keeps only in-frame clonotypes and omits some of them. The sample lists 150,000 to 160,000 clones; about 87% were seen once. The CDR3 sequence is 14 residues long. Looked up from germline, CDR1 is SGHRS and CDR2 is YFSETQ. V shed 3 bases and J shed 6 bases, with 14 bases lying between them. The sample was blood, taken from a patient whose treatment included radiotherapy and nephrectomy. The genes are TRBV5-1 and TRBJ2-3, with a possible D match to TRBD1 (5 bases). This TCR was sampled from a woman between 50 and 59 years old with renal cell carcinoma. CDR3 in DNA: TGCGCCAGCAGCTCACCTTCAGGGTCCGATACGCAGTATTTT. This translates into CASSSPSGSDTQYF.